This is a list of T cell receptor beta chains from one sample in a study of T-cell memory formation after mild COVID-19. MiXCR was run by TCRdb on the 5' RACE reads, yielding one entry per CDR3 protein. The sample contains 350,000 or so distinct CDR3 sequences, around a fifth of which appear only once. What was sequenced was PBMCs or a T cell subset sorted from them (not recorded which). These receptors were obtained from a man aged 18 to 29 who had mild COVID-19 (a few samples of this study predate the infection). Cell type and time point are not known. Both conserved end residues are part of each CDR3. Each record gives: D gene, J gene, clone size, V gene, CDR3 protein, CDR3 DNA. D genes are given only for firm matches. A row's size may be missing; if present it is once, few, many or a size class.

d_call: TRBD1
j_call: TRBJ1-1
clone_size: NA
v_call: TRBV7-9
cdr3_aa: CASSTTGGVTEAFF
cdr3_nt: TGTGCCAGCAGCACGACAGGGGGGGTTACTGAAGCTTTCTTT

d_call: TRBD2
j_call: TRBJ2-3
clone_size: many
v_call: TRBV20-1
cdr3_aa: CSASPSSGGADTQYF
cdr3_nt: TGCAGTGCTAGCCCCTCTAGCGGGGGCGCAGATACGCAGTATTTT

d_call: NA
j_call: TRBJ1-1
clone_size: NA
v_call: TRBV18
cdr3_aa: CASSPQASHTEAFF
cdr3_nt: TGTGCCAGCTCCCCCCAGGCTTCTCACACTGAAGCTTTCTTT

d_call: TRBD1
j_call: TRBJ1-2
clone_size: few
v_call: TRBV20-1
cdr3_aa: CSATTGEDYGYTF
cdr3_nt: TGCAGTGCTACGACAGGGGAAGACTATGGCTACACCTTC

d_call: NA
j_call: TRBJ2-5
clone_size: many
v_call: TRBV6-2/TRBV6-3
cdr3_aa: CASTTGDGQETQYF
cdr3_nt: TGTGCCAGCACCACGGGGGACGGCCAAGAGACCCAGTACTTC

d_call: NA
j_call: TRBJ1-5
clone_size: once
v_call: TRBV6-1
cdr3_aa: CASRETTGTAGQPQHF
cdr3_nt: TGTGCCAGCAGGGAGACGACCGGGACGGCCGGTCAGCCCCAGCATTTT

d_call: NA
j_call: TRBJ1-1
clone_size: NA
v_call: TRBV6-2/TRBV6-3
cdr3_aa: CASSTQPRNTEAFF
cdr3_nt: TGTGCCAGCAGTACACAACCCAGGAACACTGAAGCTTTCTTT

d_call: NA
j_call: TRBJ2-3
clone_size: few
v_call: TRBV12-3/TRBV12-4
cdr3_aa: CASLMRGLGTDTQYF
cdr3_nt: TGTGCCAGTCTCATGCGGGGGCTTGGCACAGATACGCAGTATTTT

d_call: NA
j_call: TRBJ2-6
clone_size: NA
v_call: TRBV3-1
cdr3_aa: CASTRYGANVLTF
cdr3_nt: TGTGCCAGCACGAGATACGGGGCCAACGTCCTGACTTTC

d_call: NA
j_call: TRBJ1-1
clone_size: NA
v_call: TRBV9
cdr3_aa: CASRAPQGNNTEAFF
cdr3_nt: TGTGCCAGCAGGGCACCACAGGGAAATAACACTGAAGCTTTCTTT

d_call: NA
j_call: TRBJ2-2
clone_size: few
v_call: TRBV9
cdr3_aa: CASSVASRDTGELFF
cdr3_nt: TGTGCCAGCAGCGTAGCCAGTAGGGACACCGGGGAGCTGTTTTTT

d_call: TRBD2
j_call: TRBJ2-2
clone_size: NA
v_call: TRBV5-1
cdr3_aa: CASSRDYNTGELFF
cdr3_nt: TGCGCCAGCAGCCGGGACTATAACACCGGGGAGCTGTTTTTT

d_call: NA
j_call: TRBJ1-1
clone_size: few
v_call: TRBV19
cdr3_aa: CASSIDSGTLNTEAFF
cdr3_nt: TGTGCCAGTAGTATAGACTCCGGGACATTGAACACTGAAGCTTTCTTT

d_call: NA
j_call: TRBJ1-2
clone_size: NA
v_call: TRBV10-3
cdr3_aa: CAISGRGSDGYTF
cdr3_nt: TGTGCCATCAGTGGCCGGGGTAGCGATGGCTACACCTTC

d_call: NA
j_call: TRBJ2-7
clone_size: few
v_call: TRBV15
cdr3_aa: CATSSPLASYEQYF
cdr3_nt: TGTGCCACCAGCAGCCCCCTCGCCTCCTACGAGCAGTACTTC

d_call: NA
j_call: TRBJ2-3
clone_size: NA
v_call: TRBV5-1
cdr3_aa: CASSLAMGQDFRDTQYF
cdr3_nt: TGCGCCAGCAGCTTGGCGATGGGGCAGGACTTCAGAGATACGCAGTATTTT

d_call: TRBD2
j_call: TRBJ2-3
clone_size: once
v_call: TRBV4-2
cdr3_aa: CASSQQTSDSTDTQYF
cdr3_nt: TGTGCCAGCAGCCAGCAGACTAGCGATTCCACAGATACGCAGTATTTT

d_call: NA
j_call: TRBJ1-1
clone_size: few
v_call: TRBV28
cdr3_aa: CASSYQAAGSEAFF
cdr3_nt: TGTGCCAGCAGTTACCAGGCAGCCGGCTCTGAAGCTTTCTTT

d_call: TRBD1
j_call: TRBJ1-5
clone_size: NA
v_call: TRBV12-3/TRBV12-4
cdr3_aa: CASSRGQGGYQPQHF
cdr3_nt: TGTGCCAGCAGTCGCGGACAGGGGGGTTATCAGCCCCAGCATTTT

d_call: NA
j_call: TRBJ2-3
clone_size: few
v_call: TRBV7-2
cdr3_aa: CASSFNGGTTDTQYF
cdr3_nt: TGTGCCAGCAGCTTTAACGGGGGAACGACAGATACGCAGTATTTT

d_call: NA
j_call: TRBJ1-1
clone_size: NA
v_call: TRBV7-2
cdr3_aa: CASSLLGVNTEAFF
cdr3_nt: TGTGCCAGCAGCTTGTTGGGGGTGAACACTGAAGCTTTCTTT

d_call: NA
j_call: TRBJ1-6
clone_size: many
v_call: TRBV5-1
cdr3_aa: CASSLSSGNNSPLHF
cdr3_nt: TGCGCCAGCAGCCTGAGCTCAGGGAATAATTCACCCCTCCACTTT

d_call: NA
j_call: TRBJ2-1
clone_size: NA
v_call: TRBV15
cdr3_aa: CATSRDSDEQFF
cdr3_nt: TGTGCCACCAGCAGAGATTCGGATGAGCAGTTCTTC

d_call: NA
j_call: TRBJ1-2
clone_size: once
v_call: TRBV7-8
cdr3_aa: CASSPRTGAWGYTF
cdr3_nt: TGTGCCAGCAGCCCAAGGACTGGAGCGTGGGGCTACACCTTC

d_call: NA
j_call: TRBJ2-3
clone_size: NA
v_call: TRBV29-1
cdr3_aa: CSVEGGTRTDTQYF
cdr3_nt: TGCAGCGTTGAAGGCGGGACGCGCACAGATACGCAGTATTTT

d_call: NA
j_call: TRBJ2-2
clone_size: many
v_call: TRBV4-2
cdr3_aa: CASSQVGSGELFF
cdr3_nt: TGTGCCAGCAGCCAAGTAGGGTCCGGGGAGCTGTTTTTT